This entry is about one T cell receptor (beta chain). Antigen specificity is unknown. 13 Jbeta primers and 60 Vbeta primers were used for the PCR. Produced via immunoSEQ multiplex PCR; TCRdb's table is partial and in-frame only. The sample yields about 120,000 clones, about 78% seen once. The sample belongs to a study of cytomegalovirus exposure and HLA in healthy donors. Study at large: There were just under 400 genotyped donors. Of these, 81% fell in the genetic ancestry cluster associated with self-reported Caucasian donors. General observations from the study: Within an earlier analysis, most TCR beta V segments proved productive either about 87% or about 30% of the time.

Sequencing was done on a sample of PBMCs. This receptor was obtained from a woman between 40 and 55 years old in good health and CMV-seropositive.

This CDR3 reads CASSFDSLNTEAFF. The CDR3 coding sequence is TGCGCCAGCAGCTTCGACAGCCTGAACACTGAAGCTTTCTTT. V and J are TRBV5-1 and TRBJ1-1; the D gene is possibly TRBD1 (5 bases). Germline V gene data show CDR1 as SGHRS and CDR2 as YFSETQ. V was clipped by 2 bases and J by 0 bases, with 8 bases between them. This CDR3 has 14 amino acids.